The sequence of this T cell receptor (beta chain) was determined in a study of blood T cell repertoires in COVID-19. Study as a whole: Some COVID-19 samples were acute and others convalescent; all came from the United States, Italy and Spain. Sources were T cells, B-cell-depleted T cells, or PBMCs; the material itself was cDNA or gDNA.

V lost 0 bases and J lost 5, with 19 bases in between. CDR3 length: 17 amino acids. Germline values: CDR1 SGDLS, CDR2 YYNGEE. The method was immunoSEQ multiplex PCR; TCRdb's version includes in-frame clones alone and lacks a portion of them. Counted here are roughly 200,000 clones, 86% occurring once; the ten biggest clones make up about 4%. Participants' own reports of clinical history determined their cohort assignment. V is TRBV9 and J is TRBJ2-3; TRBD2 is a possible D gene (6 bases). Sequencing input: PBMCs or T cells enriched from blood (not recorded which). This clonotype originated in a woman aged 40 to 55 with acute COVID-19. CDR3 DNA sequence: TGTGCCAGCAGCGTAGCTCTCGGAGGGCGCGGAGAAGATACGCAGTATTTT. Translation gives CASSVALGGRGEDTQYF.